The entry below describes one T cell receptor beta chain. TCRdb re-analysed the 5' RACE reads in MiXCR, keeping a single row per CDR3 protein. The sample holds 450,000 to 650,000 distinct CDR3 sequences, around 9.6% seen once. The data derive from a study of identical twins. Germline loops: CDR1 SEHNR, CDR2 FQNEAQ (reference sequence). There are 15 residues in the CDR3. V lost 5 bases and J 3 bases, leaving 14 bases between the germline ends. This same sample was also taken into another study, of yellow fever vaccine responses in identical twins.

The V and J genes are TRBV7-9 and TRBJ2-1; no clear D. Sequenced input: PBMCs. The sequence came from a woman younger than 30 in good health. The CDR3 coding sequence is TGTGCCAGCAGCCCCCTTTCTGGGAACTACAATGAGCAGTTCTTC. This sequence encodes CASSPLSGNYNEQFF.